This T cell receptor (beta chain) appears in the sequencing data of a study of Ad26.COV2.S vaccination and SARS-CoV-2 variants. Study observations and caveats: Breadth measured for non-spike TCRs was similar across vaccine and placebo recipients.

V dropped 5 bases and J dropped 6 bases, with 13 bases sitting between them. This CDR3 contains 14 residues. Germline V lookup: CDR1 SGHTA, CDR2 FQGTGA. Concerning this clone: Its matching antigen is unknown.

Treatment: around 19 received Ad26.COV2.S at low or high dose, single or two shots; 5 received placebo; per-sample allocation not given. Material that was analyzed had been drawn on day 63 after the first vaccine or placebo injection. Donation was by an adult aged 18-55 years who was in Boston. Assay: immunoSEQ multiplex PCR; the TCRdb copy retains only in-frame clones and omits some. The sample yields roughly 410,000 clones, 83% seen once. The receptor was isolated from a person aged 18-65 years who received the Ad26.COV2.S COVID-19 vaccine or a placebo. The chain uses TRBV7-3 and TRBJ2-2; either TRBD1 or TRBD2 may supply D (6 bases each). The material sequenced was peripheral blood, taken in a trial of Ad26.COV2.S vaccine versus placebo. Written as DNA, the CDR3 is TGTGCCAGCAGCAGTCAGGGGAGGTCCGGGGAGCTGTTTTTT. Amino acid sequence: CASSSQGRSGELFF.